The T cell receptor beta chain described here comes from a study of glioma-infiltrating T cells after dendritic cell vaccination. Data came from immunoSEQ multiplex PCR; TCRdb stores just in-frame clones and leaves some out. The sample comprises under 100,000 clones, approximately 80% of which are singletons, and nearly 6% rests with the top ten. This CDR3 has 16 residues. Per the germline V gene, CDR1 is SGHRS and CDR2 is YFSETQ. Trimming cost V 0 bases and J 1 base, with 12 bases left between them. As for this clone: What it binds is unknown.

Regarding the study as a whole: Few patients contributed both blood and tumor specimens. Survival was not directly related to TCR clonality in these patients.

None of the glioblastoma patients had an isocitrate dehydrogenase mutation. J is TRBJ2-3 and V is TRBV5-1, with a possible D match to TRBD1 (5 bases). This sequence originates from a human donor with glioblastoma. Sequencing used blood, obtained before dendritic cell vaccination. Here the CDR3 DNA reads TGCGCCAGCAGCTTGGGGGTAGACAGCCGCACAGATACGCAGTATTTT. It codes for CASSLGVDSRTDTQYF.